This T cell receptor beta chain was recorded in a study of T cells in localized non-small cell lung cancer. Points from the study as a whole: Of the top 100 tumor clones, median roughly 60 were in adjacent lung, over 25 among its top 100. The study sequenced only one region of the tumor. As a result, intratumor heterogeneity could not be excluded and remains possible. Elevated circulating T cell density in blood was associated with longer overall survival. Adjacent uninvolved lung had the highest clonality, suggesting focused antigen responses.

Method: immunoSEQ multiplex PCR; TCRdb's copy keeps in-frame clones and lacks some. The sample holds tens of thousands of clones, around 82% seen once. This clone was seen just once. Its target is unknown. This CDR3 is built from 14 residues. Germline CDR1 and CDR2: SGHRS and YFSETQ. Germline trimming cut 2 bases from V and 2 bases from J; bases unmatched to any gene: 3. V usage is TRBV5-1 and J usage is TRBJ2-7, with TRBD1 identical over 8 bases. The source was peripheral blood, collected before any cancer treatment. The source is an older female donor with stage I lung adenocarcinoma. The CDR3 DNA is TGCGCCAGCAGCTTCCAGGGGGCCACCTACGAGCAGTACTTC. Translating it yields CASSFQGATYEQYF. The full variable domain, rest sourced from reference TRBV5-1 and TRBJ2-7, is KAGVTQTPRYLIKTRGQQVTLSCSPISGHRSVSWYQQTPGQGLQFLFEYFSETQRNKGNFPGRFSGRQFSNSRSEMNVSTLELGDSALYLCASSFQGATYEQYFGPGTRLTVT.